Listed below are T cell receptor beta chains from one sample, sequenced in a study of blood T cell repertoires in COVID-19. Method: immunoSEQ multiplex PCR; TCRdb's copy keeps in-frame clones and lacks some. The sample holds 150,000 or so clones, roughly nine tenths seen once. The sample taken for sequencing was peripheral blood. The receptors originated from a man in his forties or fifties with acute or convalescent COVID-19. Both conserved end residues are part of each CDR3. Clone size is stated in some rows and not others, as once, few, many or a class when expanded.

J: TRBJ2-5; length: 14; V: TRBV24-1; size: -; CDR3: CATSDSQRVETQYF
J: TRBJ1-1; length: 14; V: TRBV30; size: -; CDR3: CAWSMTGLNTEAFF
J: TRBJ2-2; length: 16; V: TRBV5-1; size: -; CDR3: CASSPLRGMDTGELFF
J: TRBJ2-7; length: 16; V: TRBV9; size: -; CDR3: CASSVGTSGRSYEQYF
J: TRBJ2-2; length: 16; V: TRBV4-1; size: -; CDR3: CASSDLTSGTTGELFF
J: TRBJ1-1; length: 13; V: TRBV12-3/TRBV12-4; size: -; CDR3: CASSFARNTEAFF
J: TRBJ2-3; length: 14; V: TRBV18; size: -; CDR3: CASSPSRASDTQYF
J: TRBJ2-1; length: 17; V: TRBV28; size: -; CDR3: CASSVQGWALSYNEQFF
J: TRBJ1-1; length: 14; V: TRBV11-2; size: -; CDR3: CASSLDQGVLIAFF
J: TRBJ1-2; length: 14; V: TRBV19; size: -; CDR3: CASSAGQGGYGYTF
J: TRBJ2-1; length: 16; V: TRBV7-9; size: -; CDR3: CASSSRLAGGRNEQFF
J: TRBJ1-2; length: 15; V: TRBV10-2; size: -; CDR3: CASSESGAGGYGYTF
J: TRBJ2-3; length: 15; V: TRBV3-1/TRBV3-2; size: -; CDR3: CASSHRGGGTDTQYF
J: TRBJ2-1; length: 16; V: TRBV18; size: -; CDR3: CASSPLEGQEYNEQFF
J: TRBJ1-2; length: 13; V: TRBV7-2; size: once; CDR3: CASSSQGTAGYTF
J: TRBJ1-6; length: 16; V: TRBV14; size: -; CDR3: CASSQGKESYNSPLHF
J: TRBJ1-5; length: 13; V: TRBV3-1/TRBV3-2; size: -; CDR3: CASSQAVHQPQHF
J: TRBJ1-5; length: 12; V: TRBV27; size: -; CDR3: CASSSGGQPQHF
J: TRBJ2-4; length: 13; V: TRBV12-5; size: -; CDR3: CASGLGRGATQYF
J: TRBJ1-1; length: 13; V: TRBV6-5; size: -; CDR3: CASSYSQTVRAFF
J: TRBJ1-6; length: 16; V: TRBV27; size: -; CDR3: CASSLSPTGENSPLHF
J: TRBJ2-7; length: 16; V: TRBV11-2; size: -; CDR3: CASSTPGTASPYEQYF
J: TRBJ2-3; length: 14; V: TRBV29-1; size: -; CDR3: CSVRTGQGLDTQYF
J: TRBJ2-7; length: 15; V: TRBV27; size: -; CDR3: CASSLRQGRVNEQYF
J: TRBJ2-3; length: 17; V: TRBV7-2; size: -; CDR3: CASSLVTSGGVSNTQYF
J: TRBJ2-3; length: 14; V: TRBV5-1; size: once; CDR3: CASSLGLAGDTQYF